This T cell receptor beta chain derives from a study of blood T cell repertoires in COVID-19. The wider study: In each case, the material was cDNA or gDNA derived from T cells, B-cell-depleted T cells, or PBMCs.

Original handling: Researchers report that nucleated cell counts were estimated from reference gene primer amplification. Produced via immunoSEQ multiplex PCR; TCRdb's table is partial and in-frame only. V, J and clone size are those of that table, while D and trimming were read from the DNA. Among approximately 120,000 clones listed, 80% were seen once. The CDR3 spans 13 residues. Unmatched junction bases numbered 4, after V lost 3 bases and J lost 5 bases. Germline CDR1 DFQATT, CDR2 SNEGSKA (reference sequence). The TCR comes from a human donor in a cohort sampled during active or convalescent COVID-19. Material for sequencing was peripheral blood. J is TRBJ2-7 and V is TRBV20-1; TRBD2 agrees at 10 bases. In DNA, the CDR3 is TGCAGTGCTAGTCTAGCGGGGGCCAACGAGCAGTACTTC. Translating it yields CSASLAGANEQYF.